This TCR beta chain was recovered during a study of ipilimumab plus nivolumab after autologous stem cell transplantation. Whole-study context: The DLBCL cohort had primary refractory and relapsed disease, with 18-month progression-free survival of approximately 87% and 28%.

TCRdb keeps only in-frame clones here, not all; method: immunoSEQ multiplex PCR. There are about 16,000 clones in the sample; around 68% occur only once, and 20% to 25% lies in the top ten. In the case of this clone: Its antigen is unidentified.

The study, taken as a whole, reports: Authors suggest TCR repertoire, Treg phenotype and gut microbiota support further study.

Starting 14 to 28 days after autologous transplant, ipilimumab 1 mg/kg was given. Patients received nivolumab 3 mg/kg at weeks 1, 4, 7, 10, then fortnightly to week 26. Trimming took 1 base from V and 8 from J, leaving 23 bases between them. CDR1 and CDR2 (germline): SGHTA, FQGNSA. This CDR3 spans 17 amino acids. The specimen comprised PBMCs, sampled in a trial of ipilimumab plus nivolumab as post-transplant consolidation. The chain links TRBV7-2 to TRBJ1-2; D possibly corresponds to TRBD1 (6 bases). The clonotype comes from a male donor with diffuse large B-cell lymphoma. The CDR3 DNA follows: TGTGCCAGCAGCTTAGTTAGTAGAGGGGGACCTACTGGAGGCTACACCTTC. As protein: CASSLVSRGGPTGGYTF.